The 8 T cell receptor beta chains presented below share a single source sample, sequenced in a study of shared clonotypes between healthy human individuals. CD8 cells classed as naive were CD45RO-negative and positively selected for CCR7, excluding terminally differentiated effector memory CD45RA+ cells. The assay was immunoSEQ multiplex PCR, and TCRdb's table has in-frame clones only and misses some. In the table there are roughly 2.1 million clones, approximately 94% of which are singletons. Sequencing used naive CD8+ T cells from PBMCs. All receptors derive from a man aged 18 to 30 in good health. Some clones in this sample may be carry-over from other donors' samples.

The chain combines TRBV27 with TRBJ2-7, with a weak D call TRBD2 (6 bases). Germline assignment: CDR1 MNHEY and CDR2 SMNVEV (reference sequence). CDR3 length: 14 amino acids. V was shortened by 0 bases and J by 5 bases, with 11 bases between the two germline ends. The chain's CDR3 is CASSLSQIADEQYF. CDR3 nucleotide sequence: TGTGCCAGCAGTTTATCGCAGATAGCGGACGAGCAGTACTTC.

This chain links TRBV29-1 with TRBJ2-2; D not resolved. Germline CDR1 SQVTM, CDR2 ANQGSEA. The CDR3 spans 11 residues. Trimming removed 7 bases at V and 6 bases at J, with 9 bases between. For the CDR3, the DNA is TGCAGCGGTCAGGCCCCCGGGGAGCTGTTTTTT. Translation gives CSGQAPGELFF.

This clone appeared a single time. The chain couples TRBV6-1 to TRBJ2-7, with a possible D match to TRBD1 (6 bases). Looked up from germline, CDR1 is MNHNS and CDR2 is SASEGT. Trimming shortened V by 6 bases and J by 6 bases, and 15 bases separated the two germline ends. The CDR3 is made up of 13 amino acids. The CDR3 sequence: CASRDTGNLEQYF. The CDR3 nucleotides are TGTGCCAGCAGGGATACAGGGAATCTCGAGCAGTACTTC.

The chain uses TRBV5-4 and TRBJ2-7; D perhaps matches TRBD2 (6 bases). The V gene lost 3 bases and the J gene lost 6 bases, with 22 bases spanning the gap. This CDR3 is 16 amino acids long. Looked up from germline, CDR1 is SGHNT and CDR2 is YYREEE (reference sequence). CDR3 sequence reads: CASSSSPGLPQVEQYF. DNA for the CDR3: TGTGCCAGCAGCTCTTCTCCGGGACTCCCTCAAGTCGAGCAGTACTTC. Combining the CDR3 with reference TRBV5-4 and TRBJ2-7 gives the whole variable domain ETGVTQSPTHLIKTRGQQVTLRCSSQSGHNTVSWYQQALGQGPQFIFQYYREEENGRGNFPPRFSGLQFPNYSSELNVNALELDDSALYLCASSSSPGLPQVEQYFGPGTRLTVT.

As for this clone: Other DNA sequences of this sample code for an identical CDR3. This rearrangement joins TRBV11-2 to TRBJ2-1; the D gene is possibly TRBD2 (5 bases). The CDR3 sequence is 13 residues long. The ends were cut back, 1 base at V and 8 bases at J, with 9 bases in the middle. CDR1 and CDR2 from the germline V gene are SGHAT and FQNNGV. CDR3 in DNA: TGTGCCAGCAGCTTAGGCATGGGAGATGAGCAGTTCTTC. Protein sequence: CASSLGMGDEQFF.

In regard to this clone: The sample contains more than one DNA sequence encoding this CDR3. This sequence joins TRBV19 and TRBJ1-1; D is ambiguous. Trimming removed 5 bases from V and 2 bases from J, with 9 bases in between. Germline assignment: CDR1 LNHDA and CDR2 SQIVND (reference sequence). The CDR3 totals 13 residues. CDR3 protein: CASSPSGNTEAFF. The CDR3 DNA reads TGTGCCAGTAGTCCTAGCGGTAACACTGAAGCTTTCTTT.

Points on this clone: Other nucleotide sequences in the sample specify the same CDR3. The chain joins TRBV6-5 to TRBJ2-7; a weak D match, TRBD1 (5 bases). Germline V lookup: CDR1 MNHEY, CDR2 SVGAGI. V was clipped by 2 bases and J by 4 bases, with 12 bases between them. The CDR3 is made up of 14 amino acids. The CDR3 here is CASSYGAGFYEQYF. CDR3 in DNA: TGTGCCAGCAGTTACGGGGCAGGGTTTTACGAGCAGTACTTC.

As DNA, the CDR3 is TGTGCCATCAGAAGACGACAGGGGGTCTACGAGCAGTACTTC. The encoded protein is CAIRRRQGVYEQYF. The rearrangement uses TRBV10-3 and TRBJ2-7; TRBD1 aligns across 9 bases. This CDR3 is 14 amino acids long. V shed 6 bases and J 3 bases; nucleotides not matched to a gene: 6. Per the germline V gene, CDR1 is ENHRY and CDR2 is SYGVKD.